A selection of T cell receptor beta chains follows, all from one sample in a study of beta chain features in type 1 diabetes. The method was immunoSEQ multiplex PCR; TCRdb's version includes in-frame clones alone and lacks a portion of them. The sample shows hundreds of thousands of clones, about 14% of them seen only once. Sequenced input: naive CD4+ T cells from blood. These receptor sequences come from a young man with type 1 diabetes. The CDR3 runs from the conserved cysteine through the conserved F or W. Fields, in order: V gene, clone size, D gene, J gene, CDR3 DNA, CDR3 protein. A D gene is named only where the DNA matches it firmly. Clone size is shown for a subset of rows, as once, few, many or a class of expanded clone.

v_gene: TRBV5-1
abundance: .
d_gene: .
j_gene: TRBJ2-5
CDR3nt: TGCGCCAGCAGCTTGGTAGGGTTGCAAGAGACCCAGTACTTC
CDR3aa: CASSLVGLQETQYF

v_gene: TRBV7-7
abundance: .
d_gene: .
j_gene: TRBJ2-1
CDR3nt: TGTGCTAGCAGCCCTCAGCATGGGACACCAGAGCAGTTCTTC
CDR3aa: CASSPQHGTPEQFF

v_gene: TRBV5-1
abundance: few
d_gene: .
j_gene: TRBJ2-3
CDR3nt: TGCGCCAGCAGCTCCTCAGATACGCAGTATTTT
CDR3aa: CASSSSDTQYF

v_gene: TRBV5-4
abundance: few
d_gene: TRBD1
j_gene: TRBJ2-7
CDR3nt: TGTGCCAGCAGCTCCGGGACAGGGGCCTACGAGCAGTACTTC
CDR3aa: CASSSGTGAYEQYF

v_gene: TRBV2
abundance: few
d_gene: TRBD1
j_gene: TRBJ1-2
CDR3nt: TGTGCCAGCGGACCGGACAGGGGGATTAGAGGCTACACCTTC
CDR3aa: CASGPDRGIRGYTF

v_gene: TRBV7-9
abundance: .
d_gene: .
j_gene: TRBJ1-5
CDR3nt: TGTGCCAGCAGCCTGGACGGACTCCGGGGCAATCAGCCCCAGCATTTT
CDR3aa: CASSLDGLRGNQPQHF

v_gene: TRBV4-1
abundance: few
d_gene: .
j_gene: TRBJ2-1
CDR3nt: TGCGCCAGCAGCCAAGAGATCAGGGGTGCCTACAATGAGCAGTTCTTC
CDR3aa: CASSQEIRGAYNEQFF

v_gene: TRBV30
abundance: .
d_gene: TRBD1
j_gene: TRBJ1-5
CDR3nt: TGTGCCTGGAGTCCTACAGGGGTTCAGCCCCAGCATTTT
CDR3aa: CAWSPTGVQPQHF

v_gene: TRBV4-1
abundance: few
d_gene: .
j_gene: TRBJ2-1
CDR3nt: TGCGCCAGCAGTCAGGTCTTCTACAATGAGCAGTTCTTC
CDR3aa: CASSQVFYNEQFF

v_gene: TRBV30
abundance: .
d_gene: .
j_gene: TRBJ2-7
CDR3nt: TGTGCCTGGAGCCCGGCCCCTGGGGGCTCCTACGAGCAGTACTTC
CDR3aa: CAWSPAPGGSYEQYF

v_gene: TRBV5-6
abundance: few
d_gene: .
j_gene: TRBJ1-1
CDR3nt: TGTGCCAGCAGCTTGGCCGGGTTAAAGAACACTGAAGCTTTCTTT
CDR3aa: CASSLAGLKNTEAFF

v_gene: TRBV11-1
abundance: few
d_gene: .
j_gene: TRBJ2-5
CDR3nt: TGTGCCAGCAGCTTAGCGCGGGACGGGACCCAGTACTTC
CDR3aa: CASSLARDGTQYF

v_gene: TRBV9
abundance: .
d_gene: TRBD2
j_gene: TRBJ2-3
CDR3nt: TGTGCCAGCAGCTCCTGGACTAGCGGGCACACAGATACGCAGTATTTT
CDR3aa: CASSSWTSGHTDTQYF

v_gene: TRBV4-2
abundance: .
d_gene: .
j_gene: TRBJ2-5
CDR3nt: TGTGCCAGCAGCCAAGAAGCGTTCTTGCAAGAGACCCAGTACTTC
CDR3aa: CASSQEAFLQETQYF

v_gene: TRBV6-5
abundance: .
d_gene: .
j_gene: TRBJ2-4
CDR3nt: .
CDR3aa: CASSTSTGSGNIQYF

v_gene: TRBV7-9
abundance: .
d_gene: .
j_gene: TRBJ1-2
CDR3nt: TGTGCCAGCAGCTCCCGGGAGGTCTCCCTCAACTATGGCTACACCTTC
CDR3aa: CASSSREVSLNYGYTF

v_gene: TRBV5-6
abundance: .
d_gene: .
j_gene: TRBJ2-7
CDR3nt: TGTGCCAGCAGCTTGGTCGGGCGAGACTTTGACGAGCAGTACTTC
CDR3aa: CASSLVGRDFDEQYF

v_gene: TRBV2
abundance: .
d_gene: TRBD2
j_gene: TRBJ2-1
CDR3nt: TGTGCCAGCAGTGGACTAGCGGGAGAGAGTGAGCAGTTCTTC
CDR3aa: CASSGLAGESEQFF

v_gene: TRBV5-1
abundance: .
d_gene: .
j_gene: TRBJ2-1
CDR3nt: TGCGCCAGCCCCCTGAGGGTCGCTGAGCAGTTCTTC
CDR3aa: CASPLRVAEQFF

v_gene: TRBV7-2
abundance: few
d_gene: .
j_gene: TRBJ2-5
CDR3nt: TGTGCCAGCAGCCTCCAGGTTACCCAGTACTTC
CDR3aa: CASSLQVTQYF

v_gene: TRBV29-1
abundance: few
d_gene: .
j_gene: TRBJ1-2
CDR3nt: TGCAGCGTTGAAGATCAACCTCCAAGGGATGGCTACACCTTC
CDR3aa: CSVEDQPPRDGYTF

v_gene: TRBV19
abundance: .
d_gene: .
j_gene: TRBJ1-2
CDR3nt: TGTGCCAGTAGTCTCCGGACAGATCTAGCTGGTGGCTACACCTTC
CDR3aa: CASSLRTDLAGGYTF

v_gene: TRBV6-1
abundance: .
d_gene: .
j_gene: TRBJ2-4
CDR3nt: TGTGCCAGCAGTGAAGTTCACAGTGGACTTCAGTACTTC
CDR3aa: CASSEVHSGLQYF

v_gene: TRBV7-2
abundance: .
d_gene: .
j_gene: TRBJ1-2
CDR3nt: TGTGCCAGCAGCCTGGGGGGAGAAAACTATGGCTACACCTTC
CDR3aa: CASSLGGENYGYTF

v_gene: TRBV9
abundance: .
d_gene: .
j_gene: TRBJ2-3
CDR3nt: TGTGCCAGCAGCCCCAGATGGACATCTAGCACAGATACGCAGTATTTT
CDR3aa: CASSPRWTSSTDTQYF

v_gene: TRBV15
abundance: few
d_gene: .
j_gene: TRBJ1-5
CDR3nt: TGTGCCACCAGCAGAGTCTTCCCCGGCGAAGGAATGCATTTT
CDR3aa: CATSRVFPGEGMHF

v_gene: TRBV6-6
abundance: .
d_gene: .
j_gene: TRBJ1-6
CDR3nt: TGTGCCAGCAGTTACGGGGGGGGAAATTCACCCCTCCACTTT
CDR3aa: CASSYGGGNSPLHF

v_gene: TRBV18
abundance: few
d_gene: TRBD2
j_gene: TRBJ2-2
CDR3nt: TGTGCCAGCTCATACAGACTAGCGGGACTGAACACCGGGGAGCTGTTTTTT
CDR3aa: CASSYRLAGLNTGELFF

v_gene: TRBV2
abundance: few
d_gene: .
j_gene: TRBJ1-5
CDR3nt: TGTGCCAGCAGTCCTGACTACGAGACCCAGCATTTT
CDR3aa: CASSPDYETQHF

v_gene: TRBV10-3
abundance: .
d_gene: TRBD2
j_gene: TRBJ2-1
CDR3nt: TGTGCCTCCGGACTAGCGGGAGGAACAGACAATGAGCAGTTCTTC
CDR3aa: CASGLAGGTDNEQFF

v_gene: TRBV15
abundance: .
d_gene: TRBD1
j_gene: TRBJ2-7
CDR3nt: TGTGCCACCAGCACCGGGACAGGAGCTTCCTACGAGCAGTACTTC
CDR3aa: CATSTGTGASYEQYF

v_gene: TRBV29-1
abundance: .
d_gene: .
j_gene: TRBJ1-2
CDR3nt: TGCAGCGTTGAAGAGTTGACAGGCGATGGCTACACCTTC
CDR3aa: CSVEELTGDGYTF

v_gene: TRBV18
abundance: .
d_gene: .
j_gene: TRBJ2-7
CDR3nt: TGTGCCAGCTCACCAAACTTTCTCGCAGGTAGCTCCTACGAGCAGTACTTC
CDR3aa: CASSPNFLAGSSYEQYF

v_gene: TRBV18
abundance: .
d_gene: .
j_gene: TRBJ2-6
CDR3nt: TGTGCCAGCTCACGGGGCCCTCAATCTGGGGCCAACGTCCTGACTTTC
CDR3aa: CASSRGPQSGANVLTF

v_gene: TRBV7-2
abundance: few
d_gene: .
j_gene: TRBJ2-3
CDR3nt: TGTGCCAGCAGCTTAGTTGAGGGTACGCAGTATTTT
CDR3aa: CASSLVEGTQYF

v_gene: TRBV5-4
abundance: .
d_gene: TRBD1
j_gene: TRBJ2-7
CDR3nt: TGTGCCAGCAGCGCGGGACAGGGGGATTGGTACGAGCAGTACTTC
CDR3aa: CASSAGQGDWYEQYF

v_gene: TRBV30
abundance: .
d_gene: .
j_gene: TRBJ2-3
CDR3nt: TGTGCCTGGAGCAGGATGGGAGACTCGGGTAATTTT
CDR3aa: CAWSRMGDSGNF

v_gene: TRBV4-3
abundance: few
d_gene: .
j_gene: TRBJ2-2
CDR3nt: TGCGCCAGCAGCCGGGGGGGCGATGACACCGGGGAGCTGTTTTTT
CDR3aa: CASSRGGDDTGELFF

v_gene: TRBV4-1
abundance: few
d_gene: .
j_gene: TRBJ1-5
CDR3nt: TGCGCCAGCAGCCTCCTCCAACAGGGCAATCAGCCCCAGCATTTT
CDR3aa: CASSLLQQGNQPQHF

v_gene: TRBV7-9
abundance: .
d_gene: .
j_gene: TRBJ2-4
CDR3nt: TGTGCCAGCAGCTTAGCTCCAGAGGAAAACATTCAGTACTTC
CDR3aa: CASSLAPEENIQYF